A selection of T cell receptor beta chains follows, all from one sample in a study of T cells in Graves' hyperthyroidism and ophthalmopathy. In TCRdb, the multiplex PCR reads were re-called with MiXCR into one record per CDR3 protein. The table shows 300,000 or so distinct CDR3 sequences, with around 20% occurring only once. Input material: blood. These receptors were collected from a woman between 45 and 65 years old with Graves' hyperthyroidism. Each CDR3 is given with its conserved first and last residue. Clone size, where shown, is once, few, many, or a class for clones that have expanded.

v_call: TRBV11-1
clone_size: few
j_call: TRBJ2-3
cdr3_aa: CASSLGGGPTDTQYF

v_call: TRBV28
clone_size: many
j_call: TRBJ1-4
cdr3_aa: CASSFGTGVGEKLFF

v_call: TRBV6-1
clone_size: many
j_call: TRBJ2-1
cdr3_aa: CASRRLAISSYNEQFF

v_call: TRBV20-1
clone_size: many
j_call: TRBJ2-5
cdr3_aa: CSARTSGWETQYF

v_call: TRBV27
clone_size: many
j_call: TRBJ2-3
cdr3_aa: CASSGLAGGDTQYF

v_call: TRBV28
clone_size: many
j_call: TRBJ2-7
cdr3_aa: CASSPPGQGLRQYF

v_call: TRBV9
clone_size: few
j_call: TRBJ2-1
cdr3_aa: CASTAGPSSYNEQFF

v_call: TRBV6-1
clone_size: .
j_call: TRBJ1-1
cdr3_aa: CATFYSGTEAFF

v_call: TRBV11-2
clone_size: .
j_call: TRBJ1-1
cdr3_aa: CASSLDRRTAEAFF

v_call: TRBV18
clone_size: many
j_call: TRBJ1-1
cdr3_aa: CASSPRDSANTEAFF

v_call: TRBV5-1
clone_size: many
j_call: TRBJ2-7
cdr3_aa: CASSPGLRGGPHEQYF

v_call: TRBV2
clone_size: .
j_call: TRBJ1-1
cdr3_aa: CASSESGVEGNTEAFF

v_call: TRBV28
clone_size: many
j_call: TRBJ2-7
cdr3_aa: CASSLWPNLAGRIYEQYF

v_call: TRBV20-1
clone_size: .
j_call: TRBJ2-1
cdr3_aa: CSASGVNEQFF

v_call: TRBV12-3/TRBV12-4
clone_size: .
j_call: TRBJ1-5
cdr3_aa: CASNFDGENQPQHF

v_call: TRBV7-6
clone_size: many
j_call: TRBJ1-2
cdr3_aa: CASSLGSGLGGGYTF

v_call: TRBV3-1
clone_size: many
j_call: TRBJ2-1
cdr3_aa: CASSQRSSYNEQFF

v_call: TRBV20-1
clone_size: many
j_call: TRBJ2-4
cdr3_aa: CSAPSGGIDIQYF

v_call: TRBV15
clone_size: few
j_call: TRBJ2-1
cdr3_aa: CATSGVRDGVYMIDEQFF

v_call: TRBV6-9
clone_size: .
j_call: TRBJ2-1
cdr3_aa: CASSYSNNEQFF

v_call: TRBV30
clone_size: few
j_call: TRBJ2-1
cdr3_aa: CAGGGGTYNEQFF

v_call: TRBV28
clone_size: many
j_call: TRBJ2-3
cdr3_aa: CASSSPILAGEDTQYF

v_call: TRBV25-1
clone_size: .
j_call: TRBJ1-6
cdr3_aa: CASSDHSGQGKSPLHF

v_call: TRBV11-3
clone_size: many
j_call: TRBJ2-1
cdr3_aa: CASSFAAGGPRNEQFF

v_call: TRBV29-1
clone_size: .
j_call: TRBJ2-7
cdr3_aa: CSVEGQGNEQCF

v_call: TRBV19
clone_size: .
j_call: TRBJ2-2
cdr3_aa: CASITQANTEELFF

v_call: TRBV5-8
clone_size: .
j_call: TRBJ1-2
cdr3_aa: CASSPHRRTGKLGYTF

v_call: TRBV29-1
clone_size: .
j_call: TRBJ2-3
cdr3_aa: CSVGTGVSTDTQYF

v_call: TRBV12-3/TRBV12-4
clone_size: many
j_call: TRBJ2-2
cdr3_aa: CASSLRSTGELFF

v_call: TRBV30
clone_size: many
j_call: TRBJ2-3
cdr3_aa: CAYLMGLRTDTQYF

v_call: TRBV2
clone_size: .
j_call: TRBJ2-7
cdr3_aa: CASSPVGSGRPGYEQYF

v_call: TRBV6-2/TRBV6-3
clone_size: .
j_call: TRBJ2-3
cdr3_aa: CASKREGDTQYF

v_call: TRBV13
clone_size: many
j_call: TRBJ2-1
cdr3_aa: CASRLTGLAGGAGDNEQFF

v_call: TRBV28
clone_size: .
j_call: TRBJ2-3
cdr3_aa: CASSLTSWSTDTQYF

v_call: TRBV20-1
clone_size: many
j_call: TRBJ2-5
cdr3_aa: CSARTPGGTQYF

v_call: TRBV12-3/TRBV12-4
clone_size: many
j_call: TRBJ1-2
cdr3_aa: CASSLASGGVPHGYTF

v_call: TRBV9
clone_size: .
j_call: TRBJ2-5
cdr3_aa: CASSVDGGLPETQYF

v_call: TRBV2
clone_size: few
j_call: TRBJ1-5
cdr3_aa: CASSDWGAQPQHF

v_call: TRBV20-1
clone_size: many
j_call: TRBJ2-7
cdr3_aa: CSARDRPAKGEQYF

v_call: TRBV3-1
clone_size: many
j_call: TRBJ2-5
cdr3_aa: CASSQGLAEQETQYF

v_call: TRBV5-5
clone_size: .
j_call: TRBJ1-1
cdr3_aa: CASSFLRAEAFF

v_call: TRBV24-1
clone_size: .
j_call: TRBJ2-1
cdr3_aa: CATSDKDRELEQFF

v_call: TRBV27
clone_size: .
j_call: TRBJ1-1
cdr3_aa: CASSWRGNTEAFF

v_call: TRBV27
clone_size: few
j_call: TRBJ1-2
cdr3_aa: CASRQGGGYTF

v_call: TRBV12-3/TRBV12-4
clone_size: many
j_call: TRBJ2-7
cdr3_aa: CASSLGLAGGYEQYF

v_call: TRBV4-2
clone_size: few
j_call: TRBJ1-4
cdr3_aa: CASSQGTATNEKLFF

v_call: TRBV9
clone_size: many
j_call: TRBJ1-6
cdr3_aa: CASSVAQGTPSPLHF

v_call: TRBV28
clone_size: many
j_call: TRBJ2-7
cdr3_aa: CASSPGLAETYEQYF

v_call: TRBV20-1
clone_size: many
j_call: TRBJ2-1
cdr3_aa: CSARVGSSYNEQFF

v_call: TRBV25-1
clone_size: many
j_call: TRBJ2-3
cdr3_aa: CASSETGGGDTQYF

v_call: TRBV2
clone_size: many
j_call: TRBJ1-2
cdr3_aa: CASSEKGDYGYTF

v_call: TRBV7-9
clone_size: few
j_call: TRBJ2-7
cdr3_aa: CASSAHRGPYEQYF

v_call: TRBV7-9
clone_size: many
j_call: TRBJ2-7
cdr3_aa: CASSPGGISYEQYF

v_call: TRBV3-1
clone_size: many
j_call: TRBJ2-5
cdr3_aa: CASSQGQGLLRMTQYF